The following is a T cell receptor (beta chain) sequence with its context. The record originates from a study of brain T cells in children with intractable seizures. Germline V lookup: CDR1 SGHAT, CDR2 FQNNGV. Trimming shortened V by 2 bases and J by 3 bases, and 11 bases separated the two germline ends. This CDR3 has 15 residues. Assay: immunoSEQ multiplex PCR; the TCRdb copy retains only in-frame clones and omits some. The repertoire consists of approximately 110,000 clones, with approximately 94% occurring once and the leading ten covering 3.8%. Sequencing was performed on peripheral blood, taken at surgery. The rearrangement joins TRBV11-2 to TRBJ1-5, with D perhaps TRBD1 (6 bases). The clonotype comes from a boy younger than two with hemimegalencephaly and intractable seizures. DNA for the CDR3: TGTGCCAGCAGCTTAAACGGACAGATCAATCAGCCCCAGCATTTT. This encodes CASSLNGQINQPQHF.